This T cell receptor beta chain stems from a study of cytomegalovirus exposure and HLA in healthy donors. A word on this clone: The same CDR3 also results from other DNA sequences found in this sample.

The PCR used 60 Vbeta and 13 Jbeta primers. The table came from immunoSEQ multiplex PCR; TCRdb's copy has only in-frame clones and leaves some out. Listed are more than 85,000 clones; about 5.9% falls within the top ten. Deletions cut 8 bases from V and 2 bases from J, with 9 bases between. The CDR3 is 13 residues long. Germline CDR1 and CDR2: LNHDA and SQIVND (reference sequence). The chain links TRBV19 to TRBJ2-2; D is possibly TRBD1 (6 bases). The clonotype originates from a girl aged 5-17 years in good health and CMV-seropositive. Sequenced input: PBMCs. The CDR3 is CASPGVNTGELFF. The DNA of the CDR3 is TGTGCCAGTCCAGGGGTAAACACCGGGGAGCTGTTTTTT.